The 10 T cell receptor beta chains below come from one sample, sequenced in a study of T cells in Graves' hyperthyroidism and ophthalmopathy. TCR beta CDR3 sequences were amplified from RNA transcripts. HTBI primers were the set used in a first-round RT-PCR of the TCR CDR3. TCRdb reanalysed the multiplex PCR reads using MiXCR and keeps one entry per CDR3 protein. Counted here are about 560,000 distinct CDR3 sequences, over 15% occurring once; the ten biggest clones make up more than 15%. The sequenced sample consisted of blood. These receptors originate from a woman between 18 and 30 years old with Graves' hyperthyroidism.

The chain recombines TRBV18 with TRBJ1-1; TRBD1 matches 8 bases. The CDR3 consists of 14 residues. The ends lost 3 bases at V and 4 bases at J; junction bases unmatched: 4. Germline CDR1 is KGHSH and CDR2 is LQKENI. In nucleotides, the CDR3 is TGTGCCAGCTCACCCCAAACAGGGGGCACTGAAGCTTTCTTT. Its protein is CASSPQTGGTEAFF.

In its sample, this clonotype was seen a few times. The CDR3 protein is CASSTRDRFEKLFF. The CDR3 nucleotides are TGTGCCAGCAGCACCCGGGACAGGTTTGAAAAACTGTTTTTT. The chain carries TRBV3-1 and TRBJ1-4; 8 bases are shared with TRBD1. The CDR3 length is 14 residues. Germline V gene data show CDR1 as LGHDT and CDR2 as YNNKEL (reference sequence). V lost 5 bases to trimming and J lost 7 bases; unmatched junction nucleotides: 6.

This clonotype has at least ten counts. The chain's CDR3 is CSARGDGFYFSYEQYF. CDR3 sequence (DNA): TGCAGTGCTAGAGGGGACGGGTTCTACTTTAGCTACGAGCAGTACTTC. V usage is TRBV20-1 and J usage is TRBJ2-7; D may be TRBD1 or TRBD2 (5 bases each). CDR1 and CDR2 (germline): DFQATT, SNEGSKA (reference sequence). The CDR3 has 16 amino acids. The germline V and J ends were trimmed by 1 base and 3 bases, with 19 bases remaining between them.

This clonotype was picked up many times. The chain uses TRBV7-2 and TRBJ1-1; D gene uncertain. In germline, CDR1 is SGHTA, CDR2 FQGNSA. Trimming pared 5 bases from V and 1 base from J, leaving 17 bases between. The CDR3 consists of 16 residues. The CDR3 nucleotides are TGTGCCAGCAGCGCCCGAGACGGGCAAGGGAACACTGAAGCTTTCTTT. Translating it yields CASSARDGQGNTEAFF.

This clonotype was observed a handful of times. The chain combines TRBV4-1 with TRBJ2-1; 8 bases agree with TRBD2. Germline assignment: CDR1 MGHRA and CDR2 YSYEKL. The CDR3 has 17 amino acids. The J segment lost 7 bases and the V segment lost 3 bases, leaving 14 bases of the junction unmatched. The CDR3 DNA reads as TGCGCCAGCAGCCACCCGGTAGGAGCGGGAGTAGGGAATGAGCAGTTCTTC. It is translated as CASSHPVGAGVGNEQFF.

In its sample, this clonotype was seen many times. The rearrangement joins TRBV28 to TRBJ2-1; the match to TRBD2 covers 12 bases. V dropped 6 bases and J dropped 8; count of bases not matched to a gene: 8. CDR3 length: 15 amino acids. Per germline, CDR1 MDHEN and CDR2 SYDVKM. CDR3 in DNA: TGTGCCAGCAGCGGCCTAGCGGGGGGGCCTGATGAGCAGTTCTTC. Its translation is CASSGLAGGPDEQFF. Drawing the rest from reference TRBV28 and TRBJ2-1, the complete variable domain is DVKVTQSSRYLVKRTGEKVFLECVQDMDHENMFWYRQDPGLGLRLIYFSYDVKMKEKGDIPEGYSVSREKKERFSLILESASTNQTSMYLCASSGLAGGPDEQFFGPGTRLTVL.

The V gene is TRBV5-6, the J gene TRBJ1-3; maybe TRBD1 (5 bases). The CDR3 is 17 amino acids. Trimming left V 0 bases short and J 5 bases short, with 18 bases between. CDR1 is SGHDT and CDR2 is YYEEEE in the germline V gene. The CDR3, as DNA: TGTGCCAGCAGCTTGGGGCCAGCTCTGGGGGGAAGAAACACCATATATTTT. Protein: CASSLGPALGGRNTIYF.

In its sample, this clonotype was seen a few times. The chain has TRBV18 and TRBJ2-7; TRBD2 matches 8 bases. CDR3 length equals 16 residues. Unmatched junction bases numbered 12, after V lost 3 bases and J lost 5 bases. CDR1 is KGHSH, CDR2 LQKENI, per germline. The CDR3, as DNA: TGTGCCAGCTCACCGCCTACCGGGAGGGCAGCCCACGAGCAGTACTTC. Translation gives CASSPPTGRAAHEQYF.

The table lists this clonotype with a few counts. This chain links TRBV6-2 or TRBV6-3 with TRBJ2-7, with 8 nucleotides matching TRBD1. CDR3 length: 15 amino acids. V shed 6 bases, J shed 2 bases, and the junction held 9 bases outside the gene matches. Germline V gene data show CDR1 as MNHEY and CDR2 as SVGEGT. CDR3 in DNA: TGTGCCAGCAGACCACACAGGGGGATGACCTACGAGCAGTACTTC. Its protein product is CASRPHRGMTYEQYF.

This clonotype was observed a few times. This may come from a read error, since a much larger clone is one base off. The chain combines TRBV7-9 with TRBJ2-1; either TRBD1 or TRBD2 may fit D (6 bases each). The germline CDR1 and CDR2 sequences are SEHNR and FQNEAQ (reference sequence). The CDR3 runs to 16 residues. This CDR3 reads CTSSLATGRSYNEQFF. The CDR3 DNA reads as TGTACCAGCAGCTTAGCCACAGGGAGGTCCTACAATGAGCAGTTCTTC.